Each of the 25 T cell receptor beta chains below was sequenced from the same sample in a study of response to subunit inactivated influenza vaccine (dated by TCRdb to the late 2010s). Library preparation used RT-PCR. Sequencing was carried out with an Illumina HiSeq 2500. The public reads were quality trimmed at Q25 with fastp and then assembled into clones with MiXCR by TCRdb, keeping productive beta chains. Each entry merges the rows of one CDR3 protein and shows their most common DNA and genes. The sample yields around 570,000 distinct CDR3 sequences; over 9% were counted once. The ten top clones hold 8% to 13% of the sample. These records were also assigned to another study, of T cells expressing NK-cell markers. The second study reports: TCR beta cDNA libraries were prepared using 5'RACE template switching, which introduced a universal primer site and unique molecular identifiers.

Sequences were derived from PBMCs from blood, sampled on the day of vaccination. These receptors all stem from a man aged 50 to 59 who received an inactivated influenza vaccine. Donor details come from another sample of the same person, matched by shared clones.

The chain joins TRBV20-1 to TRBJ2-1; 11 bases match TRBD2. J gave up 4 bases and V 1 base, and 3 bases lay outside the gene matches. The CDR3 has 15 amino acids. The germline gives CDR1 DFQATT, CDR2 SNEGSKA (reference sequence). This chain's CDR3 is CSARATSGNYNEQFF. As DNA, the CDR3 is TGCAGTGCTAGAGCGACTAGCGGGAATTACAATGAGCAGTTCTTC.

The gene calls are TRBV3-1 and TRBJ2-5, with D tentatively TRBD2 (7 bases). Germline lookup yields CDR1 LGHDT and CDR2 YNNKEL (reference sequence). V was cut by 1 base and J by 3 bases, with 12 bases left in between. CDR3 length: 15 amino acids. The CDR3 coding sequence is TGTGCCAGCAGCCAAGTTTCGGGGGGCGAAGAGACCCAGTACTTC. As protein: CASSQVSGGEETQYF.

The chain joins TRBV5-5 to TRBJ2-5, with D unresolved. Germline V gives CDR1 SGHKS, CDR2 YYEKEE (reference sequence). CDR3 length equals 15 residues. Trimming took off 1 base at V and 4 bases at J, with 14 bases between the two ends. CDR3: CASSLSAKPGETQYF. CDR3 DNA sequence: TGTGCCAGCAGCTTGTCCGCCAAACCGGGAGAGACCCAGTACTTC.

This clonotype was observed a few times. This chain uses TRBV7-9 with TRBJ2-5; D not certain. Germline assignment: CDR1 SEHNR and CDR2 FQNEAQ (reference sequence). V lost 1 base, J lost 6 bases, and 6 bases lay in between. This CDR3 comprises 12 residues. The CDR3 nucleotides read TGTGCCAGCAGCTTAGATCGGAAGACCCAGTACTTC. Encoded protein: CASSLDRKTQYF.

The chain recombines TRBV30 with TRBJ2-7; D is unclear. CDR3 size: 12 residues. Trimming pared 8 bases from V and 3 bases from J, leaving 14 bases between. The germline V gene encodes CDR1 GTSNPN and CDR2 SVGIG (reference sequence). The DNA of the CDR3 is TGTGCCCATAGGAGTCACGGCTACGAGCAGTACTTC. As protein: CAHRSHGYEQYF.

The table lists this clonotype with a few counts. The chain joins TRBV28 to TRBJ1-1, with D perhaps TRBD1 (5 bases). The CDR3 totals 15 residues. Trimming took off 7 bases at V and 5 bases at J, with 20 bases between the two ends. The germline V gene has CDR1 MDHEN and CDR2 SYDVKM. CDR3 region: CASTPAGGRGTEAFF. The CDR3, as DNA: TGTGCCAGCACTCCAGCCGGGGGAAGAGGTACTGAAGCTTTCTTT.

This sequence joins TRBV7-2 and TRBJ2-1; 8 nucleotides agree with TRBD2. Germline lookup yields CDR1 SGHTA and CDR2 FQGNSA. Trimming removed 7 bases from V and 3 bases from J; junction bases left unmatched: 2. The CDR3 consists of 13 residues. CDR3 loop: CASTGGLYNEQFF. CDR3 bases: TGTGCCAGCACGGGGGGGCTCTACAATGAGCAGTTCTTC.

The chain uses TRBV12-3 or TRBV12-4 and TRBJ1-6; D not certain. Trimming stripped 2 bases from V and 7 bases from J, with 12 bases between. The CDR3 contains 15 residues. CDR3 bases: TGTGCCAGCAGTTTAACTGACACCGGGAATTCACCCCTCCACTTT. Amino acid sequence: CASSLTDTGNSPLHF.

Turning to this clonotype: A much larger clone sits a single nucleotide away, making a read error possible. This chain joins TRBV5-1 and TRBJ2-2; a weak D match, TRBD1 (5 bases). V was pared by 6 bases and J by 5 bases, with 14 bases between. Germline V gene sequence: CDR1 SGHRS, CDR2 YFSETQ. This CDR3 region has 14 residues. The CDR3 region is CASKADSVTGELFF. In DNA, the CDR3 is TGCGCCAGCAAAGCCGACAGCGTTACCGGGGAGCTGTTTTTT.

This clonotype was detected only a few times. This chain connects TRBV11-2 to TRBJ2-1; no clear D gene. There are 12 residues in the CDR3. CDR1 SGHAT and CDR2 FQNNGV come from the germline V gene. V lost 1 base, J lost 8 bases, and 6 bases lay in between. The CDR3 is CASSLAYDEQFF. The CDR3 region has the DNA TGTGCCAGCAGCTTAGCGTACGATGAGCAGTTCTTC. The variable domain in full, completed from reference TRBV11-2 and TRBJ2-1, reads EAGVAQSPRYKIIEKRQSVAFWCNPISGHATLYWYQQILGQGPKLLIQFQNNGVVDDSQLPKDRFSAERLKGVDSTLKIQPAKLEDSAVYLCASSLAYDEQFFGPGTRLTVL.

This clonotype was found a few times. The rearrangement joins TRBV27 to TRBJ2-1; D is unresolved. This CDR3 spans 17 amino acids. From germline, CDR1 is MNHEY and CDR2 SMNVEV (reference sequence). V was pared by 2 bases and J by 4 bases, with 18 bases between. CDR3 residues: CASSLGVWGSPYNEQFF. CDR3 DNA sequence: TGTGCCAGCAGTTTAGGGGTGTGGGGATCCCCTTACAATGAGCAGTTCTTC.

This clonotype was seen only a few times. The rearrangement joins TRBV10-3 to TRBJ2-7; TRBD2 matches at 9 bases. Germline V CDR1 and CDR2: ENHRY, SYGVKD. Trimming at V came to 0 bases and at J to 6 bases, leaving 6 bases not matched to a gene. The CDR3 spans 15 residues. This CDR3 reads CAISESAGGALEQYF. The CDR3 DNA reads as TGTGCCATCAGTGAGTCGGCGGGAGGGGCTCTCGAGCAGTACTTC.

J is TRBJ2-2 and V is TRBV4-3, with a weak D call TRBD2 (6 bases). V gave up 0 bases and J gave up 0 bases, with 8 bases separating them. The CDR3 is 16 residues long. Germline CDR1 reads LGHNA; CDR2 reads YSLEER. The CDR3 loop is CASSQEGGSNTGELFF. The DNA of the CDR3 is TGCGCCAGCAGCCAAGAGGGGGGATCGAACACCGGGGAGCTGTTTTTT.

This clonotype was seen only a few times. The chain combines TRBV10-3 with TRBJ2-5; 7 positions match TRBD2. Germline V gene data show CDR1 as ENHRY and CDR2 as SYGVKD. The ends lost 0 bases at V and 1 base at J; junction bases unmatched: 2. The CDR3 is 15 amino acids. The CDR3 DNA sequence: TGTGCCATCAGTGAGTCGCTAGCGGCCCAAGAGACCCAGTACTTC. Translation: CAISESLAAQETQYF.

This clonotype was picked up a small number of times. V usage is TRBV3-1 and J usage is TRBJ2-1; 8 bases are shared with TRBD2. This CDR3 spans 16 amino acids. The V gene's germline CDR1 is LGHDT and CDR2 YNNKEL (reference sequence). With 0 bases clipped from V and 5 bases from J, the junction kept 6 bases outside the gene matches. As DNA, the CDR3 is TGTGCCAGCAGCCAAGATAGGCTAGCGGGCAACAATGAGCAGTTCTTC. Translated: CASSQDRLAGNNEQFF.

In its sample, this clonotype was seen many times. The chain is built from TRBV5-1 and TRBJ2-1, with D perhaps TRBD2 (6 bases). The germline V gene has CDR1 SGHRS and CDR2 YFSETQ. The CDR3 extends over 14 amino acids. V lost 7 bases to trimming and J lost 1 base, with 12 bases between them. As DNA, the CDR3 is TGCGCCAGCGCGCGCCTAGCGTCCTACAATGAGCAGTTCTTC. Translated: CASARLASYNEQFF.

Remarks on this clonotype: This may stem from a read error, because a much larger clone lies one nucleotide away. The chain carries TRBV5-1 and TRBJ2-1; D gene uncertain. V dropped 1 base and J dropped 9 bases, with 8 bases sitting between them. Germline CDR1 reads SGHRS; CDR2 reads YFSETQ. The CDR3 is made up of 12 amino acids. As DNA, the CDR3 is TGCGCCAGCAGCTTGATAGGTACTGAGCAGTTCTTC. Encoded protein: CASSLIGTEQFF.

Many counts were recorded for this clonotype. The V gene is TRBV28, the J gene TRBJ2-3; D not certain. Trimming cost V 3 bases and J 1 base, with 17 bases left between them. Germline CDR1 MDHEN, CDR2 SYDVKM. CDR3 length: 17 residues. CDR3 loop: CASSFPYTPRGTDTQYF. CDR3 DNA sequence: TGTGCCAGCAGTTTTCCCTACACCCCCCGGGGCACAGATACGCAGTATTTT. The whole variable domain, remainder taken from reference TRBV28 and TRBJ2-3, is DVKVTQSSRYLVKRTGEKVFLECVQDMDHENMFWYRQDPGLGLRLIYFSYDVKMKEKGDIPEGYSVSREKKERFSLILESASTNQTSMYLCASSFPYTPRGTDTQYFGPGTRLTVL.

A note on this clonotype: Possible read error: a much larger clone is one base away. This chain joins TRBV5-1 and TRBJ2-6, with D unclear. The CDR3 covers 16 residues. CDR1 is SGHRS, CDR2 YFSETQ, per germline. Trimming removed 1 base at V and 0 bases at J, with 8 bases between. The CDR3 loop reads CASSLCVSSGANVLTF. DNA of the CDR3: TGCGCCAGCAGCTTGTGTGTTTCCTCTGGGGCCAACGTCCTGACTTTC.

This clonotype has just a few counts. The chain has TRBV6-1 and TRBJ2-7; 10 nucleotides line up with TRBD2. J lost 4 bases, V lost 7 bases, and 13 bases had no gene match. CDR1 is MNHNS, CDR2 SASEGT, per germline. This CDR3 has 16 residues. The CDR3 DNA reads TGTGCCAGCACGCCGATAGCGGGGGGCTCCGGATACGAGCAGTACTTC. Its protein is CASTPIAGGSGYEQYF.

V gene TRBV29-1 combines with J gene TRBJ2-7; D is undetermined. CDR1 and CDR2 (germline): SQVTM, ANQGSEA. The CDR3 is made up of 12 amino acids. Trimming took off 6 bases at V and 2 bases at J, with 11 bases between the two ends. DNA of the CDR3: TGCAGCGTCCAGACATCGCCCTACGAGCAGTACTTC. It translates to CSVQTSPYEQYF.

This clonotype was seen a handful of times. The chain couples TRBV9 to TRBJ1-1, with TRBD1 matching 10 bases. This CDR3 has 14 residues. Germline values: CDR1 SGDLS, CDR2 YYNGEE. The V and J ends lost 4 bases and 4 bases, in that order; junction bases with no gene match: 4. In DNA, the CDR3 is TGTGCCAGCAGCATGGGACAGGGGAGCACTGAAGCTTTCTTT. This encodes CASSMGQGSTEAFF.

V and J are TRBV20-1 and TRBJ2-3, with 8 nucleotides matching TRBD2. J was trimmed by 7 bases and V by 0 bases; bases with no gene match: 9. The CDR3 sequence is 15 residues long. CDR1 DFQATT and CDR2 SNEGSKA come from the germline V gene (reference sequence). CDR3: CSAREPRGGRYTQYF. DNA of the CDR3: TGCAGTGCTAGAGAACCCCGGGGGGGCCGGTATACGCAGTATTTT.

The chain combines TRBV7-2 with TRBJ1-2; 7 positions match TRBD1. The CDR3 loop spans 15 amino acids. V shed 1 base and J 4 bases; nucleotides not matched to a gene: 6. From germline, CDR1 is SGHTA and CDR2 FQGNSA. The CDR3 coding sequence is TGTGCCAGCAGCTTAGAAACGTCAGGGGGCTATGGCTACACCTTC. Translated: CASSLETSGGYGYTF. Combining the CDR3 with reference TRBV7-2 and TRBJ1-2 gives the whole variable domain GAGVSQSPSNKVTEKGKDVELRCDPISGHTALYWYRQSLGQGLEFLIYFQGNSAPDKSGLPSDRFSAERTGGSVSTLTIQRTQQEDSAVYLCASSLETSGGYGYTFGSGTRLTVV.

This clonotype was detected many times. The genes are TRBV12-3 or TRBV12-4 and TRBJ2-2; D gene uncertain. This CDR3 has 12 residues. Trimming shortened V by 7 bases and J by 8 bases, and 11 bases separated the two germline ends. CDR3 nucleotide sequence: TGTGCCAGCACCCCTTCGTCGGGGGAGCTGTTTTTT. It translates to CASTPSSGELFF.